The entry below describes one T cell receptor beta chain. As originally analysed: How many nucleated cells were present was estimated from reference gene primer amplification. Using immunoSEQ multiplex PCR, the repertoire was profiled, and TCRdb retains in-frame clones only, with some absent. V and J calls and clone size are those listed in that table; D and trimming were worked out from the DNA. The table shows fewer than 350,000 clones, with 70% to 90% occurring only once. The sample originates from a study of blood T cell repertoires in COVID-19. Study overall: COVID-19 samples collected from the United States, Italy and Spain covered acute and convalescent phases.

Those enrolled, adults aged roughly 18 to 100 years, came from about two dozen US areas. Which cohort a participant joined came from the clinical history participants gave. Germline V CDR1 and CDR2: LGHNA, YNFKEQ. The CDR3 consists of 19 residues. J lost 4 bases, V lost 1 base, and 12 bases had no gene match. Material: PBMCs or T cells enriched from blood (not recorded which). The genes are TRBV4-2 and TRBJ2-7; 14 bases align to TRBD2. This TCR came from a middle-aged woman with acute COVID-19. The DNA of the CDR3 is TGTGCCAGCAGCCAAGCCGTAGGGACTAGCGGGAGTATTGGTTACGAGCAGTACTTC. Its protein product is CASSQAVGTSGSIGYEQYF.